This T cell receptor (beta chain) was observed in a study of blood T cell repertoires in COVID-19. Across the study: The cDNA or gDNA used as material had been derived from T cells, B-cell-depleted T cells, or PBMCs.

The CDR3 is 17 residues long. The V gene end was trimmed by 4 bases and the J gene end by 0 bases; junction bases not matched to a gene: 8. CDR1 and CDR2 from the germline V gene are SGHRS and YFSETQ. In the original workflow: Amplifying reference gene primers gave estimates of nucleated cell counts. TCRdb keeps only in-frame clones here, not all; method: immunoSEQ multiplex PCR. The D gene and trimming were derived from the DNA, and the V and J assignments and clone size from that table. The repertoire holds about 190,000 clones, with roughly 90% as singletons. The clonotype was recovered from a woman aged 40-49 years who had recovered from COVID-19. The V and J genes are TRBV5-1 and TRBJ2-7, with 12 bases matching TRBD1. Sequences were obtained from peripheral blood. The CDR3 spells CASSPGTGGPSSYEQYF. The CDR3 DNA follows: TGCGCCAGCAGCCCCGGGACAGGGGGCCCGAGCTCCTACGAGCAGTACTTC.